Listed below are T cell receptor beta chains from one sample, sequenced in a study of blood T cells in healthy people across ages. In TCRdb, the 5' RACE reads were re-called with MiXCR into one record per CDR3 protein. Counted here are around 780,000 distinct CDR3 sequences, more than 50% occurring once; the ten biggest clones make up 20% to 30%. The specimen was blood. The receptors were sampled from a middle-aged man in good health. Each CDR3 is given with its conserved first and last residue. Rows give clone size only sometimes, using once, few, many, or a class for an expanded clone.

clone_size v_call cdr3_aa
few TRBV14 CASSQDLGGGEGDTQYF
NA TRBV7-9 CASSSLRGQGNTEAFF
NA TRBV11-2 CASSLGTMGEQYF
NA TRBV11-2 CASSLGTALGANVLTF
NA TRBV13 CASSLVTSLRDNEQFF
NA TRBV9 CASSPAGDRVGDTQYF
once TRBV27 CASSPGQSSRAEAFF
NA TRBV4-1 CASSQGTGGFEQFF
NA TRBV29-1 CSVRDSREKLFF
NA TRBV29-1 CSVAQQDEQYF
NA TRBV7-2 CASSLWGPSPTSTDTQYF
NA TRBV7-3 CASSLTRASGSYEQYF
few TRBV29-1 CSVGQGTSTDTQYF
NA TRBV28 CASSWADRGYEQYF
NA TRBV5-1 CASGLGLGGTDTQYF
few TRBV4-2 CASSQEWGTFDGYTF
NA TRBV7-2 CASSLAVGVGPPDTQYF
few TRBV7-6 CASSLTGDSAVGEQYF
NA TRBV21-1 CASSTRQKAKNIQYF
NA TRBV27 CVSSFLPRETNIQYF